Each of the 15 T cell receptor beta chains below was sequenced from the same sample in a study of blood T cell repertoires in COVID-19. Measured with immunoSEQ multiplex PCR; TCRdb has only the in-frame clones, and not every one. Of about 260,000 clones in the sample, about 86% are singletons; the top ten hold roughly 4%. The sample consisted of peripheral blood. These TCRs come from a man younger than 30 with active or convalescent COVID-19.

This clone was detected only a few times. The rearrangement uses TRBV2 and TRBJ2-2; D remains ambiguous. CDR1 is SNHLY, CDR2 FYNNEI, per germline. The CDR3 sequence is 13 residues long. With 6 bases removed from V and 4 bases from J, the gap between germline ends came to 9 bases. The CDR3: CASRKTLTGELFF. CDR3 nucleotide sequence: TGTGCCAGCAGGAAGACACTCACCGGGGAGCTGTTTTTT.

The J gene is TRBJ2-5, the V gene TRBV2; no clear D gene. Germline lookup yields CDR1 SNHLY and CDR2 FYNNEI. V lost 1 base, J lost 5 bases, and 11 bases lay in between. The CDR3 sequence is 14 residues long. CDR3 residues: CASSEVRYEETQYF. The CDR3 nucleotides are TGTGCCAGCAGTGAAGTGCGTTACGAGGAGACCCAGTACTTC.

The V gene is TRBV6-5, the J gene TRBJ2-3, with D maybe TRBD2 (6 bases). Trimming removed 7 bases at V and 2 bases at J, with 13 bases between. This CDR3 is 14 amino acids long. The germline V gene has CDR1 MNHEY and CDR2 SVGAGI. The CDR3 bases are TGTGCCAGCATGACGGCGGGGAACACAGATACGCAGTATTTT. Its protein product is CASMTAGNTDTQYF.

CDR3 nucleotides: TGCGCCAGCAGTGAGGGGCAAACTAATGAAAAACTGTTTTTT. This encodes CASSEGQTNEKLFF. The rearrangement links TRBV10-1 to TRBJ1-4; D remains unclear. The CDR3 runs to 14 residues. Germline CDR1 reads WNHNN; CDR2 reads SYGVQD (reference sequence). The germline V and J ends were trimmed by 2 bases and 1 base, with 5 bases remaining between them.

The V call is TRBV6-5, the J call TRBJ2-2, with TRBD2 as a possible D gene (6 bases). The V gene lost 2 bases and the J gene lost 4 bases, with 11 bases spanning the gap. The CDR3 totals 15 residues. Looked up from germline, CDR1 is MNHEY and CDR2 is SVGAGI. CDR3: CASSYTSGVTGELFF. CDR3 in DNA: TGTGCCAGCAGTTACACCTCGGGAGTCACCGGGGAGCTGTTTTTT.

This clone was seen more than once but under ten times. V and J are TRBV13 and TRBJ2-6, with D possibly TRBD2 on 6 matching bases. Germline V gene data show CDR1 as PRHDT and CDR2 as FYEKMQ (reference sequence). The CDR3 runs 15 residues. Trimming took 4 bases from V and 2 from J, leaving 9 bases between them. CDR3 amino acids: CASSYSSAGANVLTF. The CDR3 bases are TGTGCCAGCAGCTACTCTAGCGCTGGGGCCAACGTCCTGACTTTC.

J is TRBJ1-5 and V is TRBV29-1; 9 positions match TRBD1. V lost 6 bases, J lost 3 bases, and 3 bases stayed unmatched. This CDR3 is 13 amino acids long. CDR1 SQVTM and CDR2 ANQGSEA come from the germline V gene. The DNA for the CDR3 is TGCAGCGTCCGGGACAGGGACAATCAGCCCCAGCATTTT. This sequence encodes CSVRDRDNQPQHF. The full variable domain, in which reference TRBV29-1 and TRBJ1-5 provide the parts outside the CDR3, is SAVISQKPSRDICQRGTSLTIQCQVDSQVTMMFWYRQQPGQSLTLIATANQGSEATYESGFVIDKFPISRPNLTFSTLTVSNMSPEDSSIYLCSVRDRDNQPQHFGDGTRLSIL.

V gene TRBV30 combines with J gene TRBJ1-1; a possible D gene is TRBD1 (6 bases). Trimming pared 1 base from V and 0 bases from J, leaving 9 bases between. The CDR3 runs to 14 residues. Germline V gene lookup returns CDR1 GTSNPN and CDR2 SVGIG (reference sequence). As DNA, the CDR3 is TGTGCCTGGAGTGGGGACATTATGAACACTGAAGCTTTCTTT. Protein: CAWSGDIMNTEAFF.

The chain carries TRBV11-3 and TRBJ2-7, with D possibly TRBD2 on 6 matching bases. CDR3 length: 15 amino acids. V was clipped by 5 bases and J by 7 bases, with 21 bases between them. CDR1 and CDR2 from the germline V gene are SGHNT and YENEEA. CDR3 region: CASSPGSPSVGEQYF. The CDR3 DNA reads as TGTGCCAGCAGCCCAGGGTCCCCTAGCGTGGGGGAGCAGTACTTC.

The rearrangement joins TRBV5-1 to TRBJ2-4; TRBD2 aligns across 12 bases. Germline assignment: CDR1 SGHRS and CDR2 YFSETQ. V dropped 0 bases and J dropped 8; count of bases not matched to a gene: 15. The CDR3 runs 19 residues. Here the CDR3 DNA reads TGCGCCAGCAGCTTGGATGGGACCTCTTTGACTAGCGGGAGAGACATTCAGTACTTC. Translated: CASSLDGTSLTSGRDIQYF.

The chain couples TRBV3-1 (or the pseudogene TRBV3-2) to TRBJ1-2; tentatively, D is TRBD1 (6 bases). Germline V gene sequence: CDR1 LGHDT, CDR2 YNNKEL (reference sequence). The CDR3 runs 13 residues. V was trimmed by 4 bases and J by 8 bases, leaving 14 bases between them. The CDR3 DNA reads TGTGCCAGCAGCCGATCAGGGGCCGGAGGCTACACCTTC. Translation gives CASSRSGAGGYTF.

Only a few counts were recorded for this clone. This chain connects TRBV14 to TRBJ1-4; 7 bases line up with TRBD1. The V gene's germline CDR1 is SGHDN and CDR2 FVKESK. The CDR3 has 16 residues. The junction had 9 bases not matched to a gene; V was cut back by 3 bases and J by 5 bases. The CDR3 bases are TGTGCCAGCAGCCAGGAAATGGGACAGCCGAATGAAAAACTGTTTTTT. This sequence encodes CASSQEMGQPNEKLFF.

V usage is TRBV19 and J usage is TRBJ1-1; D is uncertain. The ends were cut back, 10 bases at V and 2 bases at J, with 17 bases in the middle. CDR1 LNHDA and CDR2 SQIVND come from the germline V gene (reference sequence). This CDR3 comprises 14 residues. The CDR3 region is CATSIRFLNTEAFF. For the CDR3, the DNA is TGTGCCACCAGTATTCGGTTTTTAAACACTGAAGCTTTCTTT. The variable domain in full, with the rest retrieved from reference TRBV19 and TRBJ1-1, is DGGITQSPKYLFRKEGQNVTLSCEQNLNHDAMYWYRQDPGQGLRLIYYSQIVNDFQKGDIAEGYSVSREKKESFPLTVTSAQKNPTAFYLCATSIRFLNTEAFFGQGTRLTVV.

The V gene is TRBV19, the J gene TRBJ1-5, with 7 bases fitting TRBD1. CDR1 and CDR2 from the germline V gene are LNHDA and SQIVND (reference sequence). V shed 3 bases and J 7 bases; nucleotides not matched to a gene: 9. CDR3 size: 15 residues. CDR3: CASSMGEQGPQPQHF. The CDR3 DNA sequence: TGTGCCAGTAGTATGGGGGAACAGGGGCCCCAGCCCCAGCATTTT. Using reference TRBV19 and TRBJ1-5 for the parts outside the CDR3, the full variable domain is DGGITQSPKYLFRKEGQNVTLSCEQNLNHDAMYWYRQDPGQGLRLIYYSQIVNDFQKGDIAEGYSVSREKKESFPLTVTSAQKNPTAFYLCASSMGEQGPQPQHFGDGTRLSIL.

This clone has only one observation. The chain recombines TRBV28 with TRBJ1-2; no firm D call. This CDR3 comprises 11 residues. In germline, CDR1 is MDHEN, CDR2 SYDVKM. Trimming removed 3 bases at V and 8 bases at J, with 7 bases between. The CDR3 DNA follows: TGTGCCAGCAGTTTTAGCTTCGGCTACACCTTC. As protein: CASSFSFGYTF.